This T cell receptor (beta chain) was identified in a study of T-cell reconstitution after alpha-beta-depleted transplantation in children. Unique molecular identifiers were built into the TCRbeta library. MiXCR, applied by TCRdb to the PCR reads, yields one record per CDR3 protein. The sample yields around 500,000 distinct CDR3 sequences, under 25% seen once. CDR1 MDHEN and CDR2 SYDVKM come from the germline V gene. The CDR3 consists of 13 residues. V shed 6 bases and J shed 6 bases, with 12 bases lying between them. V is TRBV28 and J is TRBJ2-1; D not certain. The specimen was PBMCs, mostly from graft donor cells, collected 360 days after TCRalphabeta/CD19-depleted stem cell transplant. This TCR derives from a boy less than two years old who had a stem cell transplant for acute myeloid leukemia, so the T cells may come from the graft donor. CDR3 amino acids: CASRHGPSNEQFF. CDR3 in DNA: TGTGCCAGCAGACATGGGCCGTCCAATGAGCAGTTCTTC.